Following are 7 T cell receptor beta chains from one sample sequenced in a study of OX40 agonist ivuxolimab in advanced cancers. Produced via immunoSEQ multiplex PCR; TCRdb's table is partial and in-frame only. This sample yields 80,000 or so clones, of which 85% to 90% are seen a single time; approximately 2% belongs to the top ten. The sample was CD4+ or CD8+ T cells sorted from blood, taken in a trial of the OX40 agonist ivuxolimab. The receptors come from an adult with an advanced solid tumor such as melanoma, head and neck, liver or kidney cancer.

This rearrangement joins TRBV6-6 to TRBJ1-2; no clear D gene. The CDR3 length is 15 residues. Germline-derived CDR1 and CDR2 are MNHNY and SVGAGI (reference sequence). Trimming removed 0 bases from V and 4 bases from J, with 12 bases in between. CDR3 coding DNA: TGTGCCAGCAGTTACTCAGAGGGCGAGAGCTATGGCTACACCTTC. Its translation: CASSYSEGESYGYTF.

This rearrangement joins TRBV18 to TRBJ1-6; D remains ambiguous. Germline CDR1 KGHSH, CDR2 LQKENI. The CDR3 length is 15 residues. Trimming removed 6 bases from V and 0 bases from J, with 9 bases in between. CDR3 sequence reads: CASSAFSSYNSPLHF. As DNA, the CDR3 is TGTGCCAGCTCCGCGTTCAGCTCCTATAATTCACCCCTCCACTTT.

The rearrangement joins TRBV18 to TRBJ1-1; 10 nucleotides match TRBD1. CDR3 length: 15 amino acids. Trimming took 0 bases from V and 4 from J; bases not matched to a gene: 2. CDR1 and CDR2 from the germline V gene are KGHSH and LQKENI. The CDR3 loop is CASSPPTGGFTEAFF. The CDR3 bases are TGTGCCAGCTCACCACCGACAGGGGGCTTCACTGAAGCTTTCTTT.

The rearrangement joins TRBV2 to TRBJ2-7; D is ambiguous. Germline CDR1 is SNHLY and CDR2 is FYNNEI. There are 14 residues in the CDR3. Trimming took off 4 bases at V and 2 bases at J, with 12 bases between the two ends. The CDR3 DNA is TGTGCCAGCAGTGGCGAGACCGGCCCCTACGAGCAGTACTTC. Encoded protein: CASSGETGPYEQYF.

The chain recombines TRBV5-1 with TRBJ2-3, with D perhaps matching TRBD2 (5 bases). The CDR3 is made up of 14 amino acids. Trimming stripped 6 bases from V and 2 bases from J, with 13 bases between. CDR1 is SGHRS and CDR2 is YFSETQ in the germline V gene. In nucleotides, the CDR3 is TGCGCCAGCAATAGTGGCGGGCTCACAGATACGCAGTATTTT. Amino acid sequence: CASNSGGLTDTQYF.

The J gene is TRBJ2-7, the V gene TRBV19; no clear D gene. The length of the CDR3 is 19 residues. Trimming took off 11 bases at V and 1 base at J, with 33 bases between the two ends. In germline, CDR1 is LNHDA, CDR2 SQIVND (reference sequence). The CDR3 DNA follows: TGTGCCCTTCTGGGTTCGACCAGGTTCGGAGTTATGCGGTCCTACGAGCAGTACTTC. It yields the protein CALLGSTRFGVMRSYEQYF.

This clone showed up just a few times. The gene calls are TRBV2 and TRBJ2-7, with a weak D call TRBD2 (5 bases). This CDR3 has 13 residues. Trimming took off 8 bases at V and 3 bases at J, with 14 bases between the two ends. The V gene's germline CDR1 is SNHLY and CDR2 FYNNEI. The CDR3 loop reads CASAGLRIYEQYF. CDR3 DNA: TGTGCCAGCGCAGGACTGCGGATCTACGAGCAGTACTTC.